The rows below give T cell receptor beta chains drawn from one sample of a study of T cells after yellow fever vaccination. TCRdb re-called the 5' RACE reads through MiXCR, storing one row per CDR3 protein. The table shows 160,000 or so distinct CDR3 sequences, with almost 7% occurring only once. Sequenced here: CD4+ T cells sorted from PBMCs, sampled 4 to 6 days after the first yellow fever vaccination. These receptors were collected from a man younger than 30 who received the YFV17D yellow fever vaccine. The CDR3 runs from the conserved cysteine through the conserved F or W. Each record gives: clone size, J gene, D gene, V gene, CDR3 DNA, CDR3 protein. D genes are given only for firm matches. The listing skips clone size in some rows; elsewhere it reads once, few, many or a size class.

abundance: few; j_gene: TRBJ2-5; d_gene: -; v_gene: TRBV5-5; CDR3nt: TGTGCCAGCAGCTTGATGCCGAACCAAGAGACCCAGTACTTC; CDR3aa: CASSLMPNQETQYF
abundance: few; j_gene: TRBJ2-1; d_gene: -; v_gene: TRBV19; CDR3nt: TGTGCCAGTAGTATCCTCCGCCGCAATGAGCAGTTCTTC; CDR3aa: CASSILRRNEQFF
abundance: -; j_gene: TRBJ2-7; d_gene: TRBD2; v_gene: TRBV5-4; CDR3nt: TGTGCCAGCAGCTCACTAGCGGGGAACTACGAGCAGTACTTC; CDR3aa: CASSSLAGNYEQYF
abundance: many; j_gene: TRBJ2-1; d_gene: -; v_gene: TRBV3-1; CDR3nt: TGTGCCAGCAGCCCAAGGGTCACCAATGAGCAGTTCTTC; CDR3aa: CASSPRVTNEQFF
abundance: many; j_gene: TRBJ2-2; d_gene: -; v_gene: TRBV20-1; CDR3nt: TGCAGTGCTACCACAGGGTTTTTGGACACCGGGGAGCTGTTTTTT; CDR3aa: CSATTGFLDTGELFF
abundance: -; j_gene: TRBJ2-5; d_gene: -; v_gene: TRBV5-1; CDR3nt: TGCGCCAGCAGCTTGATCGGGCGGGCTGGAGAGACCCAGTACTTC; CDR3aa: CASSLIGRAGETQYF
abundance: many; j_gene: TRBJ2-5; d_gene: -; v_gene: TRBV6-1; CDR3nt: TGTGCCAGCAGCGGTCTCGAGAGGCAAGAGAACCAGTACTTC; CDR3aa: CASSGLERQENQYF
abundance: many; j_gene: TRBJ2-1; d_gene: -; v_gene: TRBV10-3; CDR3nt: TGTGCCATCGGGGAGTTCTACAATGAGCAGTTCTTC; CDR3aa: CAIGEFYNEQFF
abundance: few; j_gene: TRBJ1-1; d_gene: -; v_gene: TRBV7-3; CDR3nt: TGTGCCAGCAGTAACACTCGGAACACTGAAGCTTTCTTT; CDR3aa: CASSNTRNTEAFF
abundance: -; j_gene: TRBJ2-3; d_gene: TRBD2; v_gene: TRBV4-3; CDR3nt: TGCGCCAGCAGCCAAGGGACTAGCGGGGTTAGCACAGATACGCAGTATTTT; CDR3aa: CASSQGTSGVSTDTQYF
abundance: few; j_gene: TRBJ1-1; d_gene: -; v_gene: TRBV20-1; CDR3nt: TGCAGTGCTAGATCAGGCCTTAGCACTGAAGCTTTCTTT; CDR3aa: CSARSGLSTEAFF
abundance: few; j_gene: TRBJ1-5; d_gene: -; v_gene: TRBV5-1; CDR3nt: TGCGCCAGCAGCCGGGACTTCAATCAGCCCCAGCATTTT; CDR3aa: CASSRDFNQPQHF
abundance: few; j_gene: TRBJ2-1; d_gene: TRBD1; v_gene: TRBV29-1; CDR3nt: TGCAGCGTTGACCGGGGGACAGGGGATATCAATGAGCAGTTCTTC; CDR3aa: CSVDRGTGDINEQFF
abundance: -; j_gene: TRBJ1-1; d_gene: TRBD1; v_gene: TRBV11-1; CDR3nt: TGTGCCAGCAGCTTAGGACTACTCCGCAGGGGGCGTAACACTGAAGCTTTCTTT; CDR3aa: CASSLGLLRRGRNTEAFF
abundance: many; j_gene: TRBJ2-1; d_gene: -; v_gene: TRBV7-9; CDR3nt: TGTGCCAGCAGCCCAGGGAGCAGGGGGGCCGATGAGCAGTTCTTC; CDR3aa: CASSPGSRGADEQFF
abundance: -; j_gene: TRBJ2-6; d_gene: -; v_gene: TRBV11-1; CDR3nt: TGTGCCAGCAGCCTCGGGACCCCGCGGAGCTTTGGGGCCAACGTCCTGACTTTC; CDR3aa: CASSLGTPRSFGANVLTF
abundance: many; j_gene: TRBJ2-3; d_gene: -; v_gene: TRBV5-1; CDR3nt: TGCGCCAGTCAGGGGGCTAGCGGGAGCACAGATACGCAGTATTTT; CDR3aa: CASQGASGSTDTQYF
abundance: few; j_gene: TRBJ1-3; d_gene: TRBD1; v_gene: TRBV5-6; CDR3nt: TGTGCCAGCAGCTTCGGCCCGGGACAGGGTATGAACACCATATATTTT; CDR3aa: CASSFGPGQGMNTIYF